Given below is one T cell receptor (beta chain) in context. The data are from a study of T-cell reconstitution after alpha-beta-depleted transplantation in children. Molecular barcoding with unique molecular identifiers was used for the TCRbeta library. TCRdb fed the PCR reads into MiXCR, producing one record per CDR3 protein. The sample shows some 240,000 distinct CDR3 sequences, about 12% of them seen only once. The CDR3 runs 14 residues. V was trimmed by 5 bases and J by 6 bases, leaving 16 bases between them. Germline values: CDR1 SGHTA, CDR2 FQGNSA. The sequence was obtained from a human donor who donated a stem cell graft to a child with acute lymphoblastic leukemia. This chain uses TRBV7-2 with TRBJ2-5; TRBD2 is a possible D gene (5 bases). Material: PBMCs from the stem cell graft donor, obtained from the stem cell graft. CDR3: CASSLTREWKTQYF. DNA for the CDR3: TGTGCCAGCAGCCTAACTAGAGAGTGGAAGACCCAGTACTTC.